This T cell receptor beta chain appears in the sequencing data of a study of cytomegalovirus exposure and HLA in healthy donors. Study information: A later analysis reported the 100 to 150 validation repertoires used the same platform as the approximately 700 first-cohort repertoires.

Study-level points and caveats: It was found in a later analysis that first-cohort TCR clusters tended to co-occur in the 100 to 150 validation repertoires. A list of 164 TCR beta chains associated with cytomegalovirus was given. Accounts indicate the classifier identified cytomegalovirus status with strong specificity and sensitivity.

Unmatched junction bases numbered 10, after V lost 1 base and J lost 2 bases. In germline, CDR1 is SEHNR, CDR2 FQNEAQ (reference sequence). The CDR3 spans 18 residues. In the case of this clone: Its antigen is unidentified.

Produced via immunoSEQ multiplex PCR; TCRdb's table is partial and in-frame only. This repertoire shows 220,000 or so clones, over 80% found once; its top ten account for more than 13%. The sample comprised PBMCs. The TCR originated in a woman aged 25 to 39 in good health and CMV-seropositive. This chain uses TRBV7-9 with TRBJ2-1, with 8 bases matching TRBD2. The CDR3 sequence is CASSLDVVGRVPYNEQFF. CDR3 coding DNA: TGTGCCAGCAGCTTAGATGTAGTCGGGAGGGTACCCTACAATGAGCAGTTCTTC.